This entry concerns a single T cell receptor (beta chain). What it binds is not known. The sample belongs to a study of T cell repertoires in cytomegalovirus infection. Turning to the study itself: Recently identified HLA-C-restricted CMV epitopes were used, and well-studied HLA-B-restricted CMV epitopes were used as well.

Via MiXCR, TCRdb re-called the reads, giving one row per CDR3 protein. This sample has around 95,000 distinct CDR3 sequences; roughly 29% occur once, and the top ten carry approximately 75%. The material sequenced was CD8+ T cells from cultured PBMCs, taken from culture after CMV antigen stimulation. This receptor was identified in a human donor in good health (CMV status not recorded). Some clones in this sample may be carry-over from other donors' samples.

The CDR3 reads CASSIATGGGYTF. The CDR3 DNA follows: TGTGCCAGTAGTATCGCGACGGGTGGAGGCTACACCTTC. The chain is built from TRBV19 and TRBJ1-2, with D unresolved. Trimming shortened V by 3 bases and J by 8 bases, and 13 bases separated the two germline ends. This CDR3 spans 13 amino acids. Germline values: CDR1 LNHDA, CDR2 SQIVND (reference sequence).